Below, 13 T cell receptor beta chains from the same sample are listed, as sequenced in a study of response to subunit inactivated influenza vaccine. TCRdb passed the RT-PCR reads through MiXCR, listing each CDR3 protein once. The repertoire holds 150,000 to 200,000 distinct CDR3 sequences, with about 9.3% as singletons. Source: non-naive T cells sorted from PBMCs, taken on the day of vaccination. Source of these receptors: a man aged 45-65 years who received an inactivated influenza vaccine.

This rearrangement joins TRBV25-1 to TRBJ1-2; D perhaps matches TRBD1 (6 bases). The V gene lost 4 bases and the J gene lost 5 bases, with 20 bases spanning the gap. The germline V gene has CDR1 MGHDK and CDR2 SYGVNS. The CDR3 is 16 amino acids. The CDR3 loop is CASSGHGGDITYGYTF. CDR3 DNA: TGTGCCAGCAGTGGCCACGGTGGGGACATCACATATGGCTACACCTTC.

This chain connects TRBV28 to TRBJ2-2; D gene uncertain. Germline assignment: CDR1 MDHEN and CDR2 SYDVKM. V dropped 5 bases and J dropped 1 base, with 11 bases sitting between them. CDR3 length equals 15 residues. The CDR3 coding sequence is TGTGCCAGCAGTCCCGTATTCAGGAACACCGGGGAGCTGTTTTTT. Translating it yields CASSPVFRNTGELFF. The full variable domain, its missing parts supplied by reference TRBV28 and TRBJ2-2, is DVKVTQSSRYLVKRTGEKVFLECVQDMDHENMFWYRQDPGLGLRLIYFSYDVKMKEKGDIPEGYSVSREKKERFSLILESASTNQTSMYLCASSPVFRNTGELFFGEGSRLTVL.

This chain joins TRBV30 and TRBJ2-2; weak D call: TRBD1 (6 bases). Germline V gene sequence: CDR1 GTSNPN, CDR2 SVGIG (reference sequence). V dropped 2 bases and J dropped 0 bases, with 7 bases sitting between them. The CDR3 contains 14 residues. This CDR3 is CAWSTGTNTGELFF. DNA for the CDR3: TGTGCCTGGAGTACAGGGACGAACACCGGGGAGCTGTTTTTT.

The chain combines TRBV15 with TRBJ1-5, with D maybe TRBD1 (5 bases). The V end was cut by 3 bases, the J end by 3 bases, with 9 bases between. Germline CDR1 LNHNV, CDR2 YYDKDF (reference sequence). The CDR3 loop spans 14 amino acids. CDR3 protein: CATSRGENNQPQHF. CDR3 nucleotides: TGTGCCACCAGCAGGGGGGAGAACAATCAGCCCCAGCATTTT.

This clonotype was counted at least ten times. J is TRBJ2-7 and V is TRBV4-3; TRBD1 might be the D (6 bases). Germline V gene lookup returns CDR1 LGHNA and CDR2 YSLEER. Trimming left V 0 bases short and J 3 bases short, with 18 bases between. CDR3 size: 17 residues. The CDR3 DNA is TGCGCCAGCAGCCAAGATATAGGGGGAGCTCGAAGCTACGAGCAGTACTTC. Translated: CASSQDIGGARSYEQYF.

This clonotype came up a few times. The chain joins TRBV24-1 to TRBJ2-1; the D is unclear. Germline V lookup: CDR1 KGHDR, CDR2 SFDVKD. This CDR3 region has 13 residues. V was cut by 2 bases and J by 10 bases, with 11 bases left in between. The CDR3 DNA reads TGTGCCACCAGTGATTACTACCTCGGAGAGCAGTTCTTC. It specifies CATSDYYLGEQFF.

This clonotype has at least ten counts. V and J are TRBV2 and TRBJ2-5; D may be TRBD2 (5 bases). Trimming shortened V by 7 bases and J by 3 bases, and 12 bases separated the two germline ends. This CDR3 has 13 residues. In germline, CDR1 is SNHLY, CDR2 FYNNEI. DNA of the CDR3: TGTGCCAGCACAATTACTAGAGAAGAGACCCAGTACTTC. Amino acids: CASTITREETQYF.

This chain joins TRBV29-1 and TRBJ2-5, with D maybe TRBD2 (11 bases). The V and J ends lost 6 bases and 2 bases respectively, with 31 bases between them. Germline-derived CDR1 and CDR2 are SQVTM and ANQGSEA. There are 19 residues in the CDR3. This CDR3 reads CSVAGQGVTSGSRQETQYF. The CDR3 DNA is TGCAGCGTGGCCGGACAGGGGGTAACTAGCGGGAGTCGGCAAGAGACCCAGTACTTC.

There are many counts of this clonotype. The V and J genes are TRBV28 and TRBJ2-4; no firm D call. The V end was cut by 10 bases, the J end by 8 bases, with 15 bases between. In germline, CDR1 is MDHEN, CDR2 SYDVKM. There are 12 residues in the CDR3. CDR3 DNA: TGTGCCACCTCCGCCAATCGTCACATTCAGTACTTC. Its protein product is CATSANRHIQYF.

The genes are TRBV6-1 and TRBJ1-1; D perhaps matches TRBD1 (5 bases). CDR3 length: 15 residues. The germline V gene has CDR1 MNHNS and CDR2 SASEGT. V was cut by 5 bases and J by 0 bases, with 13 bases left in between. The CDR3 region is CASSRNQGMNTEAFF. In nucleotides, the CDR3 is TGTGCCAGCAGTCGGAATCAGGGTATGAACACTGAAGCTTTCTTT.

The chain couples TRBV9 to TRBJ2-2; a weak D match, TRBD2 (5 bases). V dropped 0 bases and J dropped 0 bases, with 21 bases sitting between them. The CDR3 has 20 amino acids. CDR1 and CDR2 (germline): SGDLS, YYNGEE. The CDR3 here is CASSVVPGGGGRANTGELFF. The DNA of the CDR3 is TGTGCCAGCAGCGTAGTACCCGGTGGTGGCGGGCGAGCGAACACCGGGGAGCTGTTTTTT.

The chain carries TRBV28 and TRBJ2-7, with D perhaps matching TRBD2 (5 bases). The V and J ends lost 5 bases and 3 bases respectively, with 8 bases between them. This CDR3 contains 12 residues. Per the germline V gene, CDR1 is MDHEN and CDR2 is SYDVKM. This CDR3 reads CASSTGFYEQYF. The CDR3 DNA sequence: TGTGCCAGCAGTACGGGGTTCTACGAGCAGTACTTC.

Only a few counts were recorded for this clonotype. This rearrangement joins TRBV3-1 to TRBJ2-2; D gene uncertain. V was cut by 4 bases and J by 6 bases, with 9 bases left in between. The CDR3 is 13 residues long. Looked up from germline, CDR1 is LGHDT and CDR2 is YNNKEL (reference sequence). The DNA of the CDR3 is TGTGCCAGCAGCCCCATTGGAGCCGGGGAGCTGTTTTTT. It translates to CASSPIGAGELFF.